This TCR beta chain was recovered during a study of beta chain features in type 1 diabetes. Donors contributed one heparinised blood draw apiece, averaging about 110 mL. Germline assignment: CDR1 SGHRS and CDR2 YFSETQ. The V gene end was trimmed by 4 bases and the J gene end by 4 bases; junction bases not matched to a gene: 3. The CDR3 totals 14 residues. On this clone itself: Its specificity is not known.

Since all of the isolated RNA was reverse transcribed, expressed TCRB transcripts were what got sequenced. Sequencing was performed with immunoSEQ multiplex PCR; in TCRdb, only in-frame clones are kept and a portion is missing. The profile shows fewer than 110,000 clones, approximately 30% of them singletons. Study-wide results and caveats: Moderate yet significant TCRB CDR3 shortening was seen in Type 1 diabetes patients in all four CD4+ subsets. Amplification by PCR could prefer shorter templates, with the same effect in patients and controls.

This chain joins TRBV5-1 and TRBJ2-1, with 9 bases fitting TRBD2. The sequenced sample consisted of central memory CD4+ T cells from blood. The TCR was taken from a woman aged 18-30 years with type 1 diabetes. CDR3 nucleotides: TGCGCCAGCAGCGTTGCGGGAGGGTACAATGAGCAGTTCTTC. Translation: CASSVAGGYNEQFF.